The entry below describes one T cell receptor beta chain. No antigen is known for it. No much larger clonotype is one base removed from it; base qualities were not supplied. The CDR3 runs 16 amino acids, cysteine and phenylalanine included. The retained sequence is limited to the CDR3, 48 bases, with the frame set at the first base. Sequences SGHAT (CDR1) and FQNNGV (CDR2) are obtained from the germline V gene. V loses 3 bases at its end and J loses 0 bases; junction bases beyond the gene matches: 0. These data come from a study of T cell responses to AZD1222 COVID-19 vaccine (dated by TCRdb to about 2021). For the study in its entirety: AZD1222 recipients whose second dose came at about 4 weeks and those whose second dose came at about 12 weeks were combined into one group, since spike-specific TCR depth and breadth did not differ between the two schedules. TCR sequencing was performed for some 250 trial participants, of whom about 200 were given two doses of AZD1222 and about 25 were given two doses of MenACWY control vaccine. Trial participants were enrolled into age subgroups of 18-55, 56-69 and 70-plus years, which contained about 150, 27 and 61 TCR-sequenced participants, respectively. General study outcomes and caveats: Reportedly, almost half of the unique spike-specific TCRs recognized epitopes lying outside the regions that are mutated in the B.1.351 and B.1.1.7 variants. Because no day 14 peak-response samples were available, repertoires were characterized only after the peak T cell response. Conclusions about previously exposed vaccinees were limited because only six AZD1222 recipients were SARS-CoV-2 seropositive at baseline. The vaccine-associated CD4 TCRs covered the entire spike protein, and the dominant responses fell in regions 160-218 and 743-854. The 56-69-year group was small, and its depth increase did not reach significance, likely because of low power. Most participants were white British and females outnumbered males, and the authors suggested that clonal diversity may have been underestimated. After two AZD1222 doses, spike-specific TCR breadth and depth were significantly higher than at day 0 and than in MenACWY recipients.

The CDR3 regions of human TCRbeta chains were subjected to immunosequencing. The authors' analysis ran thus. TCRs in the repertoires were compared against a reference library of SARS-CoV-2-specific TCRs that had been generated with the MIRA antigen-specificity platform. Breadth was defined as the fraction of unique TCRs that were SARS-CoV-2-associated, and depth was defined as the fraction of total T cells that were SARS-CoV-2-associated. Using the MIRA data, every spike-specific TCR was mapped to the spike region that the TCR reacted to and assigned to either a CD4 or a CD8 class. Log10-transformed breadth and depth values were compared by one-way ANOVA with Sidak's multiple comparisons tests. Held by TCRdb, this immuneACCESS table contains in-frame sequences only and omits some clones. Under half of the omission traces to an unresolved V gene where checked; the cause of the rest is unknown. The D gene and trimming were derived from the DNA, and the V and J assignments and clone size from that table. The sample table holds about 180,000 clones, of which 70% to 90% were seen once. Around 8% of the sample is held by the ten biggest clonotypes.

Explained via the paper, the time point label denotes: baseline before first vaccination. The vaccinee samples were drawn from two UK trials, COV001 and COV002, one of which was a single-blind randomized controlled phase 2/3 trial testing AZD1222 (ChAdOx1 nCoV-19) in healthy adults. For TCRbeta chain sequencing, PBMC samples were collected from trial participants at day 0 and at day 28 after the second dose. The V and J genes are TRBV11-2 and TRBJ2-5, with TRBD2 matching 14 junction bases. The sequencing here drew on peripheral blood, taken on day 0 of AZD1222 vaccination. This clonotype was obtained from an adult in good health. CDR3 sequence: CASSLGLAGDQETQYF. Read as DNA, the sequence is TGTGCCAGCAGCTTGGGACTAGCGGGAGACCAAGAGACCCAGTACTTC.